The present TCR beta chain was sequenced within a study of blood T cell repertoires in COVID-19. About the study: Material from acute and convalescent COVID-19 was sourced from the United States, Italy and Spain. Sources were T cells, B-cell-depleted T cells, or PBMCs; the material itself was cDNA or gDNA.

The CDR3 extends over 19 amino acids. CDR1 is KGHSH and CDR2 is LQKENI in the germline V gene. The J segment lost 1 base and the V segment lost 4 bases, leaving 10 bases of the junction unmatched. Per the study methods: Reference gene primer amplification gave estimated nucleated cell counts. Libraries were prepared by immunoSEQ multiplex PCR; TCRdb keeps only in-frame clonotypes and omits some of them. The V and J calls and clone size are taken from that table; D and trimming were inferred from the DNA. This sample has approximately 350,000 clones, with around 83% found just once. The chain is built from TRBV18 and TRBJ2-1; TRBD2 matches at 13 bases. The sequenced material came from peripheral blood. The clonotype was recovered from a man between 25 and 39 years old with active or convalescent COVID-19. CDR3 loop: CASSHRTSGGGVSYNEQFF. The CDR3 region has the DNA TGTGCCAGCTCACACCGTACTAGCGGGGGGGGTGTTTCCTACAATGAGCAGTTCTTC.